This T cell receptor (beta chain) was found in a study of OX40 agonist ivuxolimab in advanced cancers. CDR1 and CDR2 (germline): WSHSY, SAAADI. J was trimmed by 2 bases and V by 6 bases; bases with no gene match: 3. The CDR3 consists of 15 residues. The table came from immunoSEQ multiplex PCR; TCRdb's copy has only in-frame clones and leaves some out. Here the sample spans roughly 58,000 clones, 70% to 90% being singletons. Regarding this clone: The antigen is not known.

Findings and caveats of the study: With doses of 0.1 to 3.0 mg/kg, CD4+ and CD8+ blood T cells had undergone clonal expansion by week 6.

The sample in question was CD4+ or CD8+ T cells sorted from blood, obtained in a trial of the OX40 agonist ivuxolimab. This receptor was obtained from an adult with an advanced solid tumor such as melanoma, head and neck, liver or kidney cancer. V is TRBV10-2 and J is TRBJ1-5, with 11 bases aligning to TRBD1. CDR3 amino acids: CASRKGQGGNQPQHF. Here the CDR3 DNA reads TGCGCCAGCAGGAAGGGACAGGGGGGCAATCAGCCCCAGCATTTT.